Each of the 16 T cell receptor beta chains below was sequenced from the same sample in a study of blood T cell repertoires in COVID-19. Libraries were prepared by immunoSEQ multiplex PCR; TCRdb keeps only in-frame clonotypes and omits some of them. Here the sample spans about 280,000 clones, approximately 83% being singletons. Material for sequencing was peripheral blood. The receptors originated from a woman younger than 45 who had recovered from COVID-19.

The CDR3 DNA reads TGTGCCAGCAGTAGAGTTAGCGGTTCCTACAATGAGCAGTTCTTC. Translated: CASSRVSGSYNEQFF. This chain links TRBV6-2 or TRBV6-3 with TRBJ2-1; tentatively, D is TRBD2 (6 bases). CDR1 MNHEY and CDR2 SVGEGT come from the germline V gene. This CDR3 has 15 residues. The V end was cut by 5 bases, the J end by 1 base, with 12 bases between.

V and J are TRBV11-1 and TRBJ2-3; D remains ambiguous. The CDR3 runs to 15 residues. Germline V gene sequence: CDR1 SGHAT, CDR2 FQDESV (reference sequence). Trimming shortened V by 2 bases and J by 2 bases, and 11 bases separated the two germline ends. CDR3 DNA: TGTGCCAGCAGCTTACGATCCGCACTCACAGATACGCAGTATTTT. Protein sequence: CASSLRSALTDTQYF.

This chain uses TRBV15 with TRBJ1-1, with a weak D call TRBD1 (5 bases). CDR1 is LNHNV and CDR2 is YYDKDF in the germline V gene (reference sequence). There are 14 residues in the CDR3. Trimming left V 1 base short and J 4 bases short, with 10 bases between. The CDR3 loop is CATSRGGERTEAFF. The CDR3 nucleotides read TGTGCCACCAGCAGAGGGGGGGAACGCACTGAAGCTTTCTTT.

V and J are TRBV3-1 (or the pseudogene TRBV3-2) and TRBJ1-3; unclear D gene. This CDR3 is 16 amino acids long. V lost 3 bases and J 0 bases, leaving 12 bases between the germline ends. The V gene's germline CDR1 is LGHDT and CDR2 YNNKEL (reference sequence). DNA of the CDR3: TGTGCCAGCAGCCAGGGTTCGGGGATCTCTGGAAACACCATATATTTT. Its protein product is CASSQGSGISGNTIYF.

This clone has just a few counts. The CDR3 sequence is CASSPQIGDTQYF. CDR3 DNA sequence: TGTGCCAGCAGCCCCCAGATTGGAGATACGCAGTATTTT. The chain uses TRBV9 and TRBJ2-3; the D is unclear. The length of the CDR3 is 13 residues. Deletions cut 4 bases from V and 5 bases from J, with 11 bases between. CDR1 is SGDLS, CDR2 YYNGEE, per germline.

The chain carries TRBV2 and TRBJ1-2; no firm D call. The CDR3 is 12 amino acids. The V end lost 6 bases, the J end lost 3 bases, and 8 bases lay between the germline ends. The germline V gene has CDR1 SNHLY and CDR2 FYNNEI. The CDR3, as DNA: TGTGCCAGCAGAACCGAGCACTATGGCTACACCTTC. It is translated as CASRTEHYGYTF.

The CDR3 DNA sequence: TGTGCCAGCTGTAGTCCGTACGACTCCTACGAGCAGTACTTC. This sequence encodes CASCSPYDSYEQYF. The chain has TRBV6-5 and TRBJ2-7; no clear D gene. The V and J ends lost 8 bases and 0 bases respectively, with 14 bases between them. The CDR3 runs to 14 residues. Germline V gene data show CDR1 as MNHEY and CDR2 as SVGAGI.

The CDR3 region has the DNA TGTGCCTGGAGTCCAGACCTGGGCGCTGGAAACACCATATATTTT. Protein product: CAWSPDLGAGNTIYF. The chain carries TRBV30 and TRBJ1-3; no definite D call. Trimming took 2 bases from V and 2 from J, leaving 13 bases between them. The germline V gene has CDR1 GTSNPN and CDR2 SVGIG (reference sequence). The CDR3 length is 15 residues.

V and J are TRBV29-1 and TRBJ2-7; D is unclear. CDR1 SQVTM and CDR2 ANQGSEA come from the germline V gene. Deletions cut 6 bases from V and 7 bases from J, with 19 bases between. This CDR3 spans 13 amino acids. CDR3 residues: CSVATQPLEEQYF. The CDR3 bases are TGCAGCGTCGCTACCCAGCCGCTGGAGGAGCAGTACTTC.

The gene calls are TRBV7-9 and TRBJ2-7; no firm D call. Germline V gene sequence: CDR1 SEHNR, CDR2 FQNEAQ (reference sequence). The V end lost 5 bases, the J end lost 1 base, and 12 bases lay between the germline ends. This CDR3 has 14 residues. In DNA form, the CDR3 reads TGTGCCAGCAGCCCCTTTGACACTTCCTACGAGCAGTACTTC. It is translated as CASSPFDTSYEQYF.

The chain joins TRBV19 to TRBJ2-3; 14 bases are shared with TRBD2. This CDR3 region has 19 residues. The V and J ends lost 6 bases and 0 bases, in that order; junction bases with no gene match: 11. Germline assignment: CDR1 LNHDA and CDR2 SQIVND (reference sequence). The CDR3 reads CASSNIPGLAGDSTDTQYF. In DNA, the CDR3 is TGTGCCAGTAGCAACATACCGGGACTAGCGGGGGATAGCACAGATACGCAGTATTTT.

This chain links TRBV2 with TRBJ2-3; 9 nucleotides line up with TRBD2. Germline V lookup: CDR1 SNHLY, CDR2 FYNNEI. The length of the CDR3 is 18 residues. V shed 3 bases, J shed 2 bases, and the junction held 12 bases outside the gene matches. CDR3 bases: TGTGCCAGCAGTGAGGAAGAGATGAGCGGGGGGCACACAGATACGCAGTATTTT. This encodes CASSEEEMSGGHTDTQYF.

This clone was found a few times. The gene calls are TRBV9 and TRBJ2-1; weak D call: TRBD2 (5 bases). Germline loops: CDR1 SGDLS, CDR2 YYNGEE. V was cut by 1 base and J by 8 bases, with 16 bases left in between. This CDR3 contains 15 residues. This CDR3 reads CASSVSGQTRDEQFF. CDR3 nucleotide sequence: TGTGCCAGCAGCGTATCGGGCCAAACTAGGGATGAGCAGTTCTTC.

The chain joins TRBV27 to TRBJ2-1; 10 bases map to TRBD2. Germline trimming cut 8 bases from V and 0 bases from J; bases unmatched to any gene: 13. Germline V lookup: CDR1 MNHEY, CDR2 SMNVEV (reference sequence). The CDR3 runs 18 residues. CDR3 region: CASEKLAGVSSSYNEQFF. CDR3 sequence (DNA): TGTGCCAGCGAAAAGCTAGCGGGGGTCTCGAGCTCCTACAATGAGCAGTTCTTC.

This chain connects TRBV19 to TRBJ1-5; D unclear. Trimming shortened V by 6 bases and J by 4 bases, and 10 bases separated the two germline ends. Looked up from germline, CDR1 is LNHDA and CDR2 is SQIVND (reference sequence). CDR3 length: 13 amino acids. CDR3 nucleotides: TGTGCCAGTAGGAGGAATTGGAATCAGCCCCAGCATTTT. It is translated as CASRRNWNQPQHF.

Written as DNA, the CDR3 is TGTGCCAGCAGCCAAGACCCAGGACAGAACTATGGCTACACCTTC. It encodes CASSQDPGQNYGYTF. The chain is built from TRBV4-2 and TRBJ1-2; perhaps TRBD1 as D (6 bases). The V gene lost 0 bases and the J gene lost 2 bases, with 10 bases spanning the gap. Germline loops: CDR1 LGHNA, CDR2 YNFKEQ. CDR3 length: 15 amino acids.